This T cell receptor beta chain was sequenced in a study of blood T cells in healthy people across ages. Study-wide background: Per two T cells, template switching captured roughly one barcoded beta molecule.

Sample-barcoded 5' priming and a J-beta primer mix drove a second PCR of about 6 to 12 cycles. TCRdb re-called the 5' RACE reads with MiXCR, one entry per CDR3 protein. The profile shows approximately 2,000,000 distinct CDR3 sequences, 39% of them singletons. Study results and limitations: What prevented conclusive comparison of naive and antigen-experienced cells was that PBMCs were unsorted. Both higher diversity and more naive CD4+ cells marked long-lived donors when set against aged donors.

A word on this clonotype: The antigen remains undetermined.

CDR3 size: 14 residues. V lost 6 bases and J lost 4, with 14 bases in between. CDR1 and CDR2 (germline): MNHEY, SVGAGI. The chain combines TRBV6-5 with TRBJ2-3, with D maybe TRBD2 (5 bases). What was sequenced was blood. This sequence originates from a human donor in good health. The CDR3 DNA follows: TGTGCCAGCAGCCCCTCCTTAGCGCCAGATACGCAGTATTTT. It is translated as CASSPSLAPDTQYF.